This is a list of T cell receptor beta chains from one sample in a study of T cell responses to AZD1222 COVID-19 vaccine. Measured with immunoSEQ multiplex PCR; TCRdb has only the in-frame clones, and not every one. The table lists about 200,000 clones, over 85% of them singletons. The specimen comprised peripheral blood, sampled 28 days after the second AZD1222 dose. These receptors all come from an adult who received the AZD1222 COVID-19 vaccine. Each CDR3 is given without its conserved first and last residue.

TRBV6-5 | ASSFGPTENYGYT
TRBV2 | ASRGTGIAF
TRBV14 | ASSQVEGSPLH
TRBV7-3 | ASGAVIHSPLH
TRBV5-6 | ASSLPGGGAGELF
TRBV28 | ASSSVDRNNSPLH
TRBV7-2 | ASSSQGGTEAF
TRBV3-1/TRBV3-2 | ASSQGGRKETQY
TRBV6-5 | ASSRLGNTEAF
TRBV5-4 | ASSQDGSLQPQH
TRBV5-6 | ASSLVLTPNTEAF
TRBV3-1/TRBV3-2 | ASSQWTGGTDTQY
TRBV10-3 | AISEGFLGQDTYGYT
TRBV3-1/TRBV3-2 | ASSQDRIGADTQY
TRBV7-3 | ASSLDTNTGELF
TRBV7-2 | ASSLVAEGGGYEQY
TRBV29-1 | SVVGGYEQY
TRBV6-2/TRBV6-3 | ASSRDSRNSPLH
TRBV18 | ASAPRQGADNSPLH
TRBV10-2 | ASSVRGREQY
TRBV28 | ASSNGGMGTEAF
TRBV7-2 | ASSLASGGSYEQY
TRBV9 | ASSVDGVLNTEAF
TRBV30 | AWRGGLAGNEQF
TRBV9 | ASSVSGEPAKNIQY
TRBV7-9 | ASSLVEASSLY
TRBV3-1/TRBV3-2 | ASSQVGMGGELF
TRBV6-5 | ASRSTGNYEQY
TRBV2 | ASRPLAGGLAGETQY
TRBV10-3 | AISDSGADTQY
TRBV12-3/TRBV12-4 | ASSFTGGNTIY